The rows below give T cell receptor beta chains drawn from one sample of a study of cytomegalovirus exposure and HLA in healthy donors. The data were produced by immunoSEQ multiplex PCR, yet TCRdb's version contains in-frame clones alone and is incomplete. The repertoire consists of 90,000 to 120,000 clones, with around 73% occurring once and the leading ten covering 6.5% to 8.5%. The sequencing sample was made of PBMCs. The receptors come from a man aged 30 to 39 in good health and CMV-seronegative. The CDR3 runs from the conserved cysteine through the conserved F or W. A D gene is named only where the DNA matches it firmly. Clone size is not always given. Where it is, it says once, few, many or a class for expanded clones.

TRBJ2-5 TRBV9 TRBD2 - CASSPRTSGSETQYF TGTGCCAGCAGCCCCCGGACTAGCGGGAGCGAGACCCAGTACTTC
TRBJ2-1 TRBV6-6 TRBD2 - CASSYSKLPGRDEQFF TGTGCCAGCAGTTACTCGAAGTTGCCAGGGAGGGATGAGCAGTTCTTC
TRBJ2-1 TRBV9 TRBD2 - CASSPAGTRVNEQFF TGTGCCAGCAGCCCAGCTGGGACTAGGGTCAATGAGCAGTTCTTC
TRBJ1-5 TRBV7-2 - - CASSLGRNQPQHF TGTGCCAGCAGCCTAGGGCGCAATCAGCCCCAGCATTTT
TRBJ2-5 TRBV5-5 TRBD1 - CASSLGDRGSSSQETQYF TGTGCCAGCAGCTTGGGAGACAGGGGAAGTAGTTCCCAAGAGACCCAGTACTTC
TRBJ1-2 TRBV10-3 - few CAISESEVYGYTF TGTGCCATCAGTGAGTCGGAGGTGTATGGCTACACCTTC
TRBJ2-7 TRBV11-1 - - CASSWSSPGGEQYF TGTGCCAGCAGTTGGTCCTCTCCCGGAGGGGAGCAGTACTTC
TRBJ2-5 TRBV7-9 TRBD2 - CASSSRSGGMYQETQYF TGTGCCAGCAGCTCAAGGAGCGGGGGAATGTACCAAGAGACCCAGTACTTC
TRBJ2-2 TRBV18 TRBD2 - CASSPTSGSNTGELFF TGTGCCAGCTCACCGACTAGCGGGAGTAACACCGGGGAGCTGTTTTTT
TRBJ2-1 TRBV5-1 TRBD2 few CASSLASGSINEQFF TGCGCCAGCAGCTTGGCTAGCGGGAGTATCAATGAGCAGTTCTTC
TRBJ1-5 TRBV7-8 TRBD1 few CASGGGTGGSQPQHF TGTGCCAGCGGAGGAGGAACAGGGGGCTCTCAGCCCCAGCATTTT
TRBJ2-1 TRBV2 - few CASSSTGTYNEQFF TGTGCCAGCAGTTCAACCGGGACCTACAATGAGCAGTTCTTC
TRBJ1-4 TRBV25-1 - - CASSELGGSNEKLFF TGTGCCAGCAGTGAATTGGGGGGATCTAATGAAAAACTGTTTTTT
TRBJ2-7 TRBV6-1 - - CASSEYGPRQGAYEQYF TGTGCCAGCAGTGAATACGGCCCCAGGCAGGGCGCCTACGAGCAGTACTTC
TRBJ2-2 TRBV5-1 TRBD1 - CANRTGYNTGELFF TGCGCCAACAGGACAGGCTATAACACCGGGGAGCTGTTTTTT
TRBJ2-5 TRBV4-2 - few CASSQEEASQETQYF TGTGCCAGCAGCCAAGAGGAGGCTAGCCAAGAGACCCAGTACTTC
TRBJ2-7 TRBV28 TRBD1 - CASKTGVGSYEQYF TGTGCCAGTAAGACAGGGGTGGGCTCCTACGAGCAGTACTTC
TRBJ2-7 TRBV5-6 TRBD2 - CASSMGLAAYEQYF TGTGCCAGCAGCATGGGACTAGCAGCCTACGAGCAGTACTTC
TRBJ2-3 TRBV6-1 TRBD2 - CASREAGGQDTQYF TGTGCCAGCAGAGAAGCGGGGGGGCAAGATACGCAGTATTTT
TRBJ2-1 TRBV2 - - CARQFGLASNEQFF TGTGCCAGACAGTTTGGCCTAGCCTCGAATGAGCAGTTCTTC
TRBJ2-1 TRBV2 - - CASRGTSGEQFF TGTGCCAGCAGAGGAACATCAGGGGAGCAGTTCTTC
TRBJ2-7 TRBV28 - - CASSLPRHPGTEQYF TGTGCCAGCAGTTTACCCCGTCATCCGGGAACCGAGCAGTACTTC
TRBJ1-4 TRBV7-9 - - CASSLSDNKKLFF TGTGCCAGCAGCTTATCCGACAACAAGAAACTGTTTTTT
TRBJ1-2 TRBV27 TRBD1 once CASRLQGANYGYTF TGTGCCAGCAGGCTACAGGGGGCAAACTATGGCTACACCTTC